This T cell receptor (beta chain) was sequenced in a study of T-cell memory formation after mild COVID-19. Looking at the study overall: Clustering of TCRs was largely donor specific. General study points: Mostly located in CM and EM were contracting CD4+ clones, with contracting CD8+ clones located in EMRA. A second wave of clones peaked on day 37, and their SARS-CoV-2 specificity went unconfirmed.

TCRdb used MiXCR to reprocess the 5' RACE reads, holding one entry per CDR3 protein. Found here are about 58,000 distinct CDR3 sequences, about 27% of them singletons; the top ten hold roughly 41%. Concerning this clonotype itself: As yet, its antigen is unknown.

The germline gives CDR1 SEHNR, CDR2 FQNEAQ (reference sequence). The CDR3 spans 15 residues. V was clipped by 5 bases and J by 5 bases; unmatched bases: 10. This chain connects TRBV7-9 to TRBJ2-3, with 7 nucleotides matching TRBD2. The clonotype was recovered from a man aged 18 to 29 who had mild COVID-19 (a few samples of this study predate the infection). Cell type and time point are not known. Input material: PBMCs or a T cell subset sorted from them (not recorded which). This CDR3 is CASSRASGPRDTQYF. DNA for the CDR3: TGTGCCAGCAGCCGCGCTAGCGGCCCTCGAGATACGCAGTATTTT. The full variable domain, in which reference TRBV7-9 and TRBJ2-3 provide the parts outside the CDR3, is DTGVSQNPRHKITKRGQNVTFRCDPISEHNRLYWYRQTLGQGPEFLTYFQNEAQLEKSRLLSDRFSAERPKGSFSTLEIQRTEQGDSAMYLCASSRASGPRDTQYFGPGTRLTVL.